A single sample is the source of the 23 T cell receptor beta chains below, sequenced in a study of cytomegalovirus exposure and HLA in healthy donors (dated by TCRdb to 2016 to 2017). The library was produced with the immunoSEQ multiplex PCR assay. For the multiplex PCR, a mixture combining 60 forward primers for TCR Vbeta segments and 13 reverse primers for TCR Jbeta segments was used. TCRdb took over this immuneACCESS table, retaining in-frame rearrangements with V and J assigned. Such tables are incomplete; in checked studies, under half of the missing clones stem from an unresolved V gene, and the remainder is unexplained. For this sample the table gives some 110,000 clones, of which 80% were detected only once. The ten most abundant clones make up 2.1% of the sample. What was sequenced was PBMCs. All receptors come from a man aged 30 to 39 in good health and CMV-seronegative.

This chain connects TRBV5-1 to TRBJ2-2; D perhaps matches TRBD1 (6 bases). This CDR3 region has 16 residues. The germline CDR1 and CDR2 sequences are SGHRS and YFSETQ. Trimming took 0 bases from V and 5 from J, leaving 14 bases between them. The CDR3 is CASSLGGTSGTGELFF. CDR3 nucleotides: TGCGCCAGCAGCTTGGGTGGGACATCGGGGACCGGGGAGCTGTTTTTT. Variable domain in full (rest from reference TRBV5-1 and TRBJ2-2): KAGVTQTPRYLIKTRGQQVTLSCSPISGHRSVSWYQQTPGQGLQFLFEYFSETQRNKGNFPGRFSGRQFSNSRSEMNVSTLELGDSALYLCASSLGGTSGTGELFFGEGSRLTVL.

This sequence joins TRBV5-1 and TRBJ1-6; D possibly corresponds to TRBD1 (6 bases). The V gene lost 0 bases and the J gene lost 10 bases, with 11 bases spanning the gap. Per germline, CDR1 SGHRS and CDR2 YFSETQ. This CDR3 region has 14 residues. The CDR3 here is CASSLGQGISPLHF. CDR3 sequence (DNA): TGCGCCAGCAGCTTGGGCCAGGGGATCTCACCCCTCCACTTT.

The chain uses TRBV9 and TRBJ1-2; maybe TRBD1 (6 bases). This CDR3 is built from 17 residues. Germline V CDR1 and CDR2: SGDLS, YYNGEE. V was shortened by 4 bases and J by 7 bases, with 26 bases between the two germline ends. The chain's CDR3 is CASSSFSGQRNYGGYTF. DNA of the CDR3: TGTGCCAGCAGCTCGTTTTCCGGACAGCGTAACTATGGTGGCTACACCTTC. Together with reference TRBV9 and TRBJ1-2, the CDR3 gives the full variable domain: DSGVTQTPKHLITATGQRVTLRCSPRSGDLSVYWYQQSLDQGLQFLIQYYNGEERAKGNILERFSAQQFPDLHSELNLSSLELGDSALYFCASSSFSGQRNYGGYTFGSGTRLTVV.

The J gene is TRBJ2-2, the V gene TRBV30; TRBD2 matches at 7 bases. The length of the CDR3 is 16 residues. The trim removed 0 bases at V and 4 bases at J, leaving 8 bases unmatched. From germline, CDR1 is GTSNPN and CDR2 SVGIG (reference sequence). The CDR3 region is CAWSVRGGVTTGELFF. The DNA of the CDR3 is TGTGCCTGGAGTGTACGTGGGGGGGTCACCACCGGGGAGCTGTTTTTT.

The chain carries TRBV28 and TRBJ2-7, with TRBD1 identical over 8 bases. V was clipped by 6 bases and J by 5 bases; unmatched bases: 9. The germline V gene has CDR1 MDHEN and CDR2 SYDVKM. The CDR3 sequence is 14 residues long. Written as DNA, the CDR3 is TGTGCCAGCAGACCGCAGGGGGCAAGGAACGAGCAGTACTTC. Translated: CASRPQGARNEQYF.

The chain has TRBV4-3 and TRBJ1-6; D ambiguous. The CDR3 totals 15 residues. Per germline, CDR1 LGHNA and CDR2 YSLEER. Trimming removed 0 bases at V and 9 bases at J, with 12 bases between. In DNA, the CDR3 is TGCGCCAGCAGCCAAGAGAGGGATTTAACTTCACCCCTCCACTTT. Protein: CASSQERDLTSPLHF.

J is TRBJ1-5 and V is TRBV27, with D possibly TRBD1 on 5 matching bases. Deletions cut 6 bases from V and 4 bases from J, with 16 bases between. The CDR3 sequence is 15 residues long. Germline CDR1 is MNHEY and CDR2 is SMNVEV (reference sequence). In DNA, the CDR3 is TGTGCCAGCAGCGATCTCCTCGGGGGGAATCAGCCCCAGCATTTT. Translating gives CASSDLLGGNQPQHF.

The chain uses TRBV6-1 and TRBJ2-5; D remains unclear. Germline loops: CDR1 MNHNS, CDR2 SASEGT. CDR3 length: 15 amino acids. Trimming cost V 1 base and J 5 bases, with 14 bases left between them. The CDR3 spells CASSEEWSPSETQYF. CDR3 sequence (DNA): TGTGCCAGCAGTGAAGAGTGGAGTCCCTCGGAGACCCAGTACTTC.

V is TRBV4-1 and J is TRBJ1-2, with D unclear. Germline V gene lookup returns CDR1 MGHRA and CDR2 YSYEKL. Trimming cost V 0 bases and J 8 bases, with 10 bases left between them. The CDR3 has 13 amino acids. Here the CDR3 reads CASSQDSGEGYTF. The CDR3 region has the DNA TGCGCCAGCAGCCAAGATTCCGGGGAAGGCTACACCTTC.

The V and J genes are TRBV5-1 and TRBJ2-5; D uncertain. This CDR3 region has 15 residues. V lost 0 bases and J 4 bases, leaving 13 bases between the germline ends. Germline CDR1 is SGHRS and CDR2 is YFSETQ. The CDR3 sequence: CASSLGRLTGETQYF. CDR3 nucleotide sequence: TGCGCCAGCAGCTTGGGACGGCTGACGGGAGAGACCCAGTACTTC. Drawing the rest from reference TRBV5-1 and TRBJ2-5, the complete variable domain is KAGVTQTPRYLIKTRGQQVTLSCSPISGHRSVSWYQQTPGQGLQFLFEYFSETQRNKGNFPGRFSGRQFSNSRSEMNVSTLELGDSALYLCASSLGRLTGETQYFGPGTRLLVL.

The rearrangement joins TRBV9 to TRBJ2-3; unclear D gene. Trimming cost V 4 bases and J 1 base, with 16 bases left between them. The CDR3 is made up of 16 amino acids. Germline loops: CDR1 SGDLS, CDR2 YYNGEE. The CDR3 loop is CASSPRPIRGTDTQYF. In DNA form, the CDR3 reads TGTGCCAGCAGCCCAAGACCGATCCGGGGCACAGATACGCAGTATTTT. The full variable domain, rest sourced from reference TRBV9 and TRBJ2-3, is DSGVTQTPKHLITATGQRVTLRCSPRSGDLSVYWYQQSLDQGLQFLIQYYNGEERAKGNILERFSAQQFPDLHSELNLSSLELGDSALYFCASSPRPIRGTDTQYFGPGTRLTVL.

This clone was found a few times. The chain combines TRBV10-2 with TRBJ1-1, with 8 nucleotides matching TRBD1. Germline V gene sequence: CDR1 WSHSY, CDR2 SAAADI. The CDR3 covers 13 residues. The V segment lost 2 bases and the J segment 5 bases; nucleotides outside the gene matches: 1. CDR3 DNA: TGCGCCAGCAGTGAGGGACAGGGAACTGAAGCTTTCTTT. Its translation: CASSEGQGTEAFF.

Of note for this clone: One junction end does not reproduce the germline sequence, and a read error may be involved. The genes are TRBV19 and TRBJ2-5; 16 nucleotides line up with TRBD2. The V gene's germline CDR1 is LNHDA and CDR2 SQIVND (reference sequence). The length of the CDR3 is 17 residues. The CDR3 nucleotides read TGTGCCAGTAGCATAGGGACTAGCGGGGGGGAACGAGAGACCCAGTACTTC. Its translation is CASSIGTSGGERETQYF.

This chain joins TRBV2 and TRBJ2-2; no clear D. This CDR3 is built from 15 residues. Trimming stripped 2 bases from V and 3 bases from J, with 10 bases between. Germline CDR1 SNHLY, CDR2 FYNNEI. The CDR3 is CASSELQVDTGELFF. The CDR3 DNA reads TGTGCCAGCAGTGAACTCCAGGTAGACACCGGGGAGCTGTTTTTT.

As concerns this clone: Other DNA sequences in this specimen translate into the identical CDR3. The CDR3 protein is CASSFNRGSLVNTEAFF. The CDR3 bases are TGTGCCAGCAGCTTTAACAGGGGATCATTGGTGAACACTGAAGCTTTCTTT. The rearrangement uses TRBV13 and TRBJ1-1, with 7 bases that match TRBD1. V gave up 3 bases and J gave up 0 bases; unmatched junction bases: 10. Germline CDR1 and CDR2: PRHDT and FYEKMQ (reference sequence). CDR3 size: 17 residues. Together with reference TRBV13 and TRBJ1-1, the CDR3 gives the full variable domain: AAGVIQSPRHLIKEKRETATLKCYPIPRHDTVYWYQQGPGQDPQFLISFYEKMQSDKGSIPDRFSAQQFSDYHSELNMSSLELGDSALYFCASSFNRGSLVNTEAFFGQGTRLTVV.

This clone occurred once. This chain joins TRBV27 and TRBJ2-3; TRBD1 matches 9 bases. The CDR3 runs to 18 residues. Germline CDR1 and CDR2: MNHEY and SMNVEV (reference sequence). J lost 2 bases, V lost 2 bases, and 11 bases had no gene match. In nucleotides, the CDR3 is TGTGCCAGCAGTTTACACCTACCGGGACAGGGTATCACAGATACGCAGTATTTT. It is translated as CASSLHLPGQGITDTQYF.

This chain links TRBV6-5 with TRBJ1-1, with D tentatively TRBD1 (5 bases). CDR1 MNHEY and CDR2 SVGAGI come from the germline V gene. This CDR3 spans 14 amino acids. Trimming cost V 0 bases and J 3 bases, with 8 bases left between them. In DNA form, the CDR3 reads TGTGCCAGCAGTTACTCGGGGGGGGACACTGAAGCTTTCTTT. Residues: CASSYSGGDTEAFF.

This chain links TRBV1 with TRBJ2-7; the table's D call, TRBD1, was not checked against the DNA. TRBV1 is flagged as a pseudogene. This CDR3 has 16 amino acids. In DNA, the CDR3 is TGCACCAGCAGCCAAGATCTGGACGCAGGGGCCCACGAGCAGTACTTC. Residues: CTSSQDLDAGAHEQYF.

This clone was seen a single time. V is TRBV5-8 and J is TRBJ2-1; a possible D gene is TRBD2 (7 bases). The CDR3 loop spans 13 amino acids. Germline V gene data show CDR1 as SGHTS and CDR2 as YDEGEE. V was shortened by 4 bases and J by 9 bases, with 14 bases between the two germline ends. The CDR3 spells CASSPWGGREQFF. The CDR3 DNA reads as TGTGCCAGCAGCCCATGGGGGGGGCGTGAGCAGTTCTTC.

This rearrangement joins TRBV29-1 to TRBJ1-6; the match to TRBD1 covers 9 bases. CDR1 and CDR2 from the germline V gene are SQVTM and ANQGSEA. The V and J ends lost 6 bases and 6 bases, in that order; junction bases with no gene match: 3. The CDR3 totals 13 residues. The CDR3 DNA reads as TGCAGCGTGGGACAGGGACTTAATTCACCCCTCCACTTT. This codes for CSVGQGLNSPLHF.

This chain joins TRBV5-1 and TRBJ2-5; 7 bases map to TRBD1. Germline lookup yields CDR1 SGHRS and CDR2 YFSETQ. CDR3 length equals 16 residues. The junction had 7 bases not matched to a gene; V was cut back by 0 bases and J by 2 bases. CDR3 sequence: CASSLGVGQAQETQYF. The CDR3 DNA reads TGCGCCAGCAGCTTGGGGGTAGGACAGGCACAAGAGACCCAGTACTTC.

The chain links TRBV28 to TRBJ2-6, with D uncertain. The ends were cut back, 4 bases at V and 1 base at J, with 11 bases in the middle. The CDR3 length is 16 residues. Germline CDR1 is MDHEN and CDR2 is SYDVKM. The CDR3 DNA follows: TGTGCCAGCAGTTCCCACGACACTTCTGGGGCCAACGTCCTGACTTTC. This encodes CASSSHDTSGANVLTF.

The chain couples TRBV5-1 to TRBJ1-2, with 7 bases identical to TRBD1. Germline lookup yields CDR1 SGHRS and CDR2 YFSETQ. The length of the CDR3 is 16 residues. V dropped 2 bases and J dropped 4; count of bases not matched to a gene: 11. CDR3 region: CASSFSAGDSSYGYTF. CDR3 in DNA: TGCGCCAGCAGCTTCTCGGCAGGGGACAGCAGCTATGGCTACACCTTC.